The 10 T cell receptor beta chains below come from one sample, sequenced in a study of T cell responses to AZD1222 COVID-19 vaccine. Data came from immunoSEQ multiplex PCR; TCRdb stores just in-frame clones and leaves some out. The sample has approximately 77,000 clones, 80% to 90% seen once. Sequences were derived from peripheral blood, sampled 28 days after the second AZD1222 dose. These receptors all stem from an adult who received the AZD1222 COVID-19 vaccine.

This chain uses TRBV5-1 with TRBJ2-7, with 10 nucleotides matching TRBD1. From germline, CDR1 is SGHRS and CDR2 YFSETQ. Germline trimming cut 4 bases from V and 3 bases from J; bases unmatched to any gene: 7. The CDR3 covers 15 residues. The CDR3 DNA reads TGCGCCAGCAGCCCGACAGGGGGCGCATTCTACGAGCAGTACTTC. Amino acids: CASSPTGGAFYEQYF.

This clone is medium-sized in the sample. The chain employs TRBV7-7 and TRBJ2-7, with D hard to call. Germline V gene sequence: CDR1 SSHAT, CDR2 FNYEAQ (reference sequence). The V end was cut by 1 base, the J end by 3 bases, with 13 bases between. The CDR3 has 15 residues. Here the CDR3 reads CASSLGTSLGYEQYF. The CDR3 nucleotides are TGTGCCAGCAGCTTAGGGACCTCCCTGGGCTACGAGCAGTACTTC.

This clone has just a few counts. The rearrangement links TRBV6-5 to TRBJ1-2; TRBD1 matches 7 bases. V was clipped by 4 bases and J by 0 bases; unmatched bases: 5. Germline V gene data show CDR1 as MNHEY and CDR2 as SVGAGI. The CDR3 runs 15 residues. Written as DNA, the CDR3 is TGTGCCAGCAGTTTTACGACAGGGACTAACTATGGCTACACCTTC. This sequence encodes CASSFTTGTNYGYTF.

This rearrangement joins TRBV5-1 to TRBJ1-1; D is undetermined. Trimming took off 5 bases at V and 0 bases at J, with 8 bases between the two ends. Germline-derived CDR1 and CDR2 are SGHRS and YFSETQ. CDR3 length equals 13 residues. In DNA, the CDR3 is TGCGCCAGCAGGTTAGACCTGAACACTGAAGCTTTCTTT. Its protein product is CASRLDLNTEAFF.

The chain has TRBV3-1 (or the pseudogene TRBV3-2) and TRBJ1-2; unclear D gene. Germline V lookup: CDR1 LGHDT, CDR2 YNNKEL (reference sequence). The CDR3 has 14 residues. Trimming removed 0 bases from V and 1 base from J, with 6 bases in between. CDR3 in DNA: TGTGCCAGCAGCCAAGATACTTTTAACTATGGCTACACCTTC. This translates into CASSQDTFNYGYTF.

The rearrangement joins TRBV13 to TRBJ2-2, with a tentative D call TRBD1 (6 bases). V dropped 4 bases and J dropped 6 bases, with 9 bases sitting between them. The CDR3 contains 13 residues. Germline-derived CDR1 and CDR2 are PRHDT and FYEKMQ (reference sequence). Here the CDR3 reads CASSSAGAGELFF. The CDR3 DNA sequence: TGTGCCAGCAGCTCAGCAGGGGCCGGGGAGCTGTTTTTT.

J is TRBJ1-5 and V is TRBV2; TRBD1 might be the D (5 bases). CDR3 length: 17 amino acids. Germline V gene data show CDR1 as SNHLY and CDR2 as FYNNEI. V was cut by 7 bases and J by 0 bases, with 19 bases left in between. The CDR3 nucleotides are TGTGCCAGCAACACACTCCCGGGGCATCATAGCAATCAGCCCCAGCATTTT. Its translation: CASNTLPGHHSNQPQHF.

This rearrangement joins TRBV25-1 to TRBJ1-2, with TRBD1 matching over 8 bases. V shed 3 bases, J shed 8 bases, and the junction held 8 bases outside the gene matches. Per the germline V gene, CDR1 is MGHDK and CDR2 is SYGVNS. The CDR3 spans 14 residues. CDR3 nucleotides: TGTGCCAGCAGTGAGGAGGACAGGGCGAGGGGCTACACCTTC. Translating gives CASSEEDRARGYTF.

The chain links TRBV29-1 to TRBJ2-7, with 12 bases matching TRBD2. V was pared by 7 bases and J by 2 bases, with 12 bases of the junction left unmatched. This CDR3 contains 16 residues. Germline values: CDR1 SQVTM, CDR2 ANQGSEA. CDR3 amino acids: CSAGPLPSGGAYEQYF. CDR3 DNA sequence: TGCAGCGCCGGACCGCTCCCTAGCGGGGGGGCCTACGAGCAGTACTTC.

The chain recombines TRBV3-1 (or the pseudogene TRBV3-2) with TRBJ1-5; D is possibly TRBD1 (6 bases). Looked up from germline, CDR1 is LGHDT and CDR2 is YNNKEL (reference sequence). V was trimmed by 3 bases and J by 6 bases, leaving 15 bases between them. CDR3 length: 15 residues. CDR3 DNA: TGTGCCAGCAGCCAGAACGGAAGGGGGGTTCAGCCCCAGCATTTT. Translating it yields CASSQNGRGVQPQHF.